This TCR beta chain was captured by sequencing in a study of T cell repertoires in cytomegalovirus infection. In the case of this clonotype: Its target is unknown.

TCRdb used MiXCR to reprocess the reads, holding one entry per CDR3 protein. Found here are hundreds of thousands of distinct CDR3 sequences, around 30% of them singletons; the top ten hold about 20%. V was clipped by 1 base and J by 4 bases, with 13 bases between them. CDR3 length equals 15 residues. Germline-derived CDR1 and CDR2 are SGHDN and FVKESK. The V and J genes are TRBV14 and TRBJ1-2; D perhaps matches TRBD1 (5 bases). This receptor was obtained from a human donor in good health (CMV status not recorded). Some clones in this sample may be carry-over from other donors' samples. Sequencing was performed on cultured PBMCs, taken from culture after CMV antigen stimulation. The CDR3 reads CASSQALGPAYGYTF. CDR3 nucleotides: TGTGCCAGCAGCCAAGCTTTGGGACCTGCCTATGGCTACACCTTC.